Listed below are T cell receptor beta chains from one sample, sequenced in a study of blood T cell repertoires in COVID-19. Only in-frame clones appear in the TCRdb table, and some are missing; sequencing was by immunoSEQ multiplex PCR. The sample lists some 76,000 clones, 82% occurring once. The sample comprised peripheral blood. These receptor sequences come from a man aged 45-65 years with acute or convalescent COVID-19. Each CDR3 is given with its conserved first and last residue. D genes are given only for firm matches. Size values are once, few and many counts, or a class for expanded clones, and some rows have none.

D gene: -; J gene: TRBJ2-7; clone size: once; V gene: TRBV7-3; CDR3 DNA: TGTGCCAGCAGCCCAGGCGGGGGACATCAATACGAGCAGTACTTC; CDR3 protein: CASSPGGGHQYEQYF
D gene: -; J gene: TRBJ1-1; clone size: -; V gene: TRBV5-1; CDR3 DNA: TGCGCCAGCAGCTCCCGGTCGGACTTGAACACTGAAGCTTTCTTT; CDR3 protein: CASSSRSDLNTEAFF
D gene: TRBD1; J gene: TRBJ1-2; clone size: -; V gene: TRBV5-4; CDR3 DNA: TGTGCCAGCAGCTCGGGGGGACAGGGGGCGAGACATGGCTACACCTTC; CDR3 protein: CASSSGGQGARHGYTF
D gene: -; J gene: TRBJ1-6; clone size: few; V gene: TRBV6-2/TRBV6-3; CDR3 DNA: TGTGCCAGCAGTTACGAGGGACCCCTCCACTTT; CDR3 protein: CASSYEGPLHF
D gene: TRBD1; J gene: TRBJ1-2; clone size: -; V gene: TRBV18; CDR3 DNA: TGTGCCAGCTCAGACACAGGGGGCGACTATGGCTACACCTTC; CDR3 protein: CASSDTGGDYGYTF
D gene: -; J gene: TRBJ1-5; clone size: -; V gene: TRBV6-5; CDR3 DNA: TGTGCCAGCAGTTACAGTAGGCAGGCGCATCATCAGCCCCAGCATTTT; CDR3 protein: CASSYSRQAHHQPQHF
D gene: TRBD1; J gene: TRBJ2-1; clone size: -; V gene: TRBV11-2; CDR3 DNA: TGTGCCAGCAGCCCAGGGGGCGCGCGGTTAGATGAGCAGTTCTTC; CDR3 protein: CASSPGGARLDEQFF
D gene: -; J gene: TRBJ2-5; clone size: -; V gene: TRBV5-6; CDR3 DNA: TGTGCCAGCAGACTATGGCAGTACCAAGAGACCCAGTACTTC; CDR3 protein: CASRLWQYQETQYF
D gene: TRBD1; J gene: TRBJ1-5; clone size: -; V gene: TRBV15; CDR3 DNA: TGTGCCACCACGGACAGGGTGGGCAATCAGCCCCAGCATTTT; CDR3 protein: CATTDRVGNQPQHF
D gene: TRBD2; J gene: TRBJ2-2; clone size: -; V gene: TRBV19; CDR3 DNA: TGTGCCAGTAGGACAATGGGTCTAGCGGGGATCACCGGGGAGCTGTTTTTT; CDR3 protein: CASRTMGLAGITGELFF
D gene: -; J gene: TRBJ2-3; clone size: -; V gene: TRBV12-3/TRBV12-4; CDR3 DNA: TGTGCCAGCAGTTTAGACGGGACAGATACGCAGTATTTT; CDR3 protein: CASSLDGTDTQYF
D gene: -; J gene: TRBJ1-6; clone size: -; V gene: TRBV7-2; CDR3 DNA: TGTGCCAGCAGCGATCCCCCGCGGTACTCACCCCTCCACTTT; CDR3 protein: CASSDPPRYSPLHF
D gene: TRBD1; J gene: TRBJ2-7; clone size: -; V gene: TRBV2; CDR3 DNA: TGTGCCAGCAGCTTGACAGGGGGCCACGAGCAGTACTTC; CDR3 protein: CASSLTGGHEQYF
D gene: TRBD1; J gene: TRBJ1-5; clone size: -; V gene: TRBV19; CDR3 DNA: TGTGCCAGTAGTCCAGACAGGGATCTCACCCGGCCCCAGCATTTT; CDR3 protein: CASSPDRDLTRPQHF
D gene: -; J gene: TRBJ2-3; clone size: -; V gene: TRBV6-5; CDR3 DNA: TGTGCCAGTCGATCGGGGGCAGATACGCAGTATTTT; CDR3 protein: CASRSGADTQYF
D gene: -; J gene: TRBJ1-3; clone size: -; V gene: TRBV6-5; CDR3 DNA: TGTGCCAGCAGTAGGACAGTCATCTCTGGAAACACCATATATTTT; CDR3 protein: CASSRTVISGNTIYF
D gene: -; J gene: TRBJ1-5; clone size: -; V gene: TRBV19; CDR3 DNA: TGTGCCAGTAGTATCGGGGAAGCGGGGCGGAGGCAGCCCCAGCATTTT; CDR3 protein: CASSIGEAGRRQPQHF
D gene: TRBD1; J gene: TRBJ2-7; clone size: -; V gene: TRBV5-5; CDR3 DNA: TGTGCCAGCAGCTTACCCGGGACAGGGAACGAGCAGTACTTC; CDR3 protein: CASSLPGTGNEQYF
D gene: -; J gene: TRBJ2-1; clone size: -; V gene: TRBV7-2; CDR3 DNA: TGTGCCAGCAGACCTGGACTAACCCCTTGGAATGAGCAGTTCTTC; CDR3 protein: CASRPGLTPWNEQFF
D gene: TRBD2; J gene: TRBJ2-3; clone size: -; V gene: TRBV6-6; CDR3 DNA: TGTGCCAGCAGTTACTCTAGCGGGAGTTGGGGAGATACGCAGTATTTT; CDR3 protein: CASSYSSGSWGDTQYF
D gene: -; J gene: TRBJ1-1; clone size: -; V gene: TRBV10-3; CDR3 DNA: TGTGCCATCAGTGAGTCAGGGGGAGACACTGAAGCTTTCTTT; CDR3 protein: CAISESGGDTEAFF
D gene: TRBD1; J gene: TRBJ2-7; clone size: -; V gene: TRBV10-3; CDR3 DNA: TGTGCCATCAGTGACATAGTGACAGGGTCGTCCTACGAGCAGTACTTC; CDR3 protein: CAISDIVTGSSYEQYF
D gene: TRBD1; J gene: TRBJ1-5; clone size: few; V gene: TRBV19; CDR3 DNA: TGTGCCAGTAGTATACGGGACAGGGGCAATCAGCCCCAGCATTTT; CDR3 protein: CASSIRDRGNQPQHF
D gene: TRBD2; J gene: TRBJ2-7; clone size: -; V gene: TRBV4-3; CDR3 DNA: TGCGCCAGCAGCCCGGGAGGGGGGAACGAGCAGTACTTC; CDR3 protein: CASSPGGGNEQYF
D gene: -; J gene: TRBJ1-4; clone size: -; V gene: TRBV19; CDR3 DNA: TGTGCCAGTAGACCTCGACAGGAGACCCCCGAAAAACTGTTTTTT; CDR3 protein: CASRPRQETPEKLFF
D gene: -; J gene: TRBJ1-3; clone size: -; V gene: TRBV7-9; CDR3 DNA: TGTGCCAGCAGCTTGGGAGCATTGGGAAACACCATATATTTT; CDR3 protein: CASSLGALGNTIYF
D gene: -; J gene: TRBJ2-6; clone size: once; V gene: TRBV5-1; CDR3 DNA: TGCGCCAGCAGCTCAGGGGCCAGCTCTGGGGCCAACGTCCTGACTTTC; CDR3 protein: CASSSGASSGANVLTF
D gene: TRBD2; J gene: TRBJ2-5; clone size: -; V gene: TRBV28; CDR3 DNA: TGTGCCAGCAGTACTAGGACTAGCGGGGTCGTTTGGACCCAGTACTTC; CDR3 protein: CASSTRTSGVVWTQYF
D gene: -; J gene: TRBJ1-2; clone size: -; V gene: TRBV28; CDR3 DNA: TGTGCCAGTCAAACTAACTATGGCTACACCTTC; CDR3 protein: CASQTNYGYTF
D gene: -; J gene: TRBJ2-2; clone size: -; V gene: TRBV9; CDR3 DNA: TGTGCCAGCAGCGTTGGCTACGGGGCGAACACCGGGGAGCTGTTTTTT; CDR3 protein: CASSVGYGANTGELFF
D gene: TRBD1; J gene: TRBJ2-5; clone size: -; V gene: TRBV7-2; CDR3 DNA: TGTGCCAGCAGCCTTAGATTAGGGGACAGTAGTAAGTACCAAGAGACCCAGTACTTC; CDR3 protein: CASSLRLGDSSKYQETQYF
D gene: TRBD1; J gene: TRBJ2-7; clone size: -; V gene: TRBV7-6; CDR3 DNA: TGTGCCAGCAGCTTAGGACAGGGGCCCCACTACGAGCAGTACTTC; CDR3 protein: CASSLGQGPHYEQYF
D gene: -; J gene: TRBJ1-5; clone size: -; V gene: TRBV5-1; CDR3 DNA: TGCGCCAGCAGCTCAGACGGGGATAGCAATCAGCCCCAGCATTTT; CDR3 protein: CASSSDGDSNQPQHF
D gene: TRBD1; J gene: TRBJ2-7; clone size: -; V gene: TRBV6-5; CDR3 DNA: TGTGCCAGCAGTTACCCGGGACAGTACGAGCAGTACTTC; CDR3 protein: CASSYPGQYEQYF
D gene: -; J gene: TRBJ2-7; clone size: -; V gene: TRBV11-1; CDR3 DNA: TGTGCCAGCAGCACCAGGGACGGGGGAGCCTACGAGCAGTACTTC; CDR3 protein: CASSTRDGGAYEQYF
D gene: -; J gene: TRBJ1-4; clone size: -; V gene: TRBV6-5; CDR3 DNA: TGTGCCAGCACCGGTACGAGGAGCAATGAAAAACTGTTTTTT; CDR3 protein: CASTGTRSNEKLFF
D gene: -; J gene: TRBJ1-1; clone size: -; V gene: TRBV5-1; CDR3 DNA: TGCGCCAGCAGCCAACTACAGGGCTGGAGCACTGAAGCTTTCTTT; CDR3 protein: CASSQLQGWSTEAFF
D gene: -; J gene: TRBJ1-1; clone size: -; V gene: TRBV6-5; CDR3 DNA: TGTGCCAGCAGTCAGATAATGAACACTGAAGCTTTCTTT; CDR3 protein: CASSQIMNTEAFF
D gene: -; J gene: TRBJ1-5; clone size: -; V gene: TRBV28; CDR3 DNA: TGTGCCAGCAGTTCCGGGGGTGGTAGTCAGCCCCAGCATTTT; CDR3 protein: CASSSGGGSQPQHF
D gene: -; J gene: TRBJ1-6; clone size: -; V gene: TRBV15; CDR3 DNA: TGTGCCACCAGCAGAGGGGGGGGCTCGGATTCACCCCTCCACTTT; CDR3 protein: CATSRGGGSDSPLHF
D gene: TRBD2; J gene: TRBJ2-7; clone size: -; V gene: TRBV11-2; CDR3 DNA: TGTGCCAGCTCGGGACTAGCGGGAGTCTACGAGCAGTACTTC; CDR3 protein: CASSGLAGVYEQYF
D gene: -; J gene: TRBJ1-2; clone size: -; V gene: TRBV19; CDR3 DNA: TGTGCCAGTAGTACCAATCATGATAGTTCTAACTATGGCTACACCTTC; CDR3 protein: CASSTNHDSSNYGYTF
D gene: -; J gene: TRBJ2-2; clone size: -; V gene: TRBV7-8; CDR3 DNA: TGTGCCAGCAGCCTAAGACGGGTAGCGGCGAACACCGGGGAGCTGTTTTTT; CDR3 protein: CASSLRRVAANTGELFF
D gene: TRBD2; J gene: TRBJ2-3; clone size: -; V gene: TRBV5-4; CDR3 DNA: TGTGCCAGCAGCTTAGAAGCGGGAGTCACAGATACGCAGTATTTT; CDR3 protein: CASSLEAGVTDTQYF
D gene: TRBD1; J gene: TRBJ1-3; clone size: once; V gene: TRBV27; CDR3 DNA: TGTGCCAGCAGTCCGACAGGGTCGTATGGAAACACCATATATTTT; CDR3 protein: CASSPTGSYGNTIYF
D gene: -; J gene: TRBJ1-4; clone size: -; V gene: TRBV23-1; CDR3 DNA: TGCGCCAGCAGTCAATGGGCCCGACAGGCCCGTAGAGGAAAAACTGTTTTT; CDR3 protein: CASSQWARQARRGKTVF